Reported below is one T cell receptor (beta chain). The table came from immunoSEQ multiplex PCR; TCRdb's copy has only in-frame clones and leaves some out. This table has 150,000 to 200,000 clones, roughly four fifths appearing once. Looked up from germline, CDR1 is LNHDA and CDR2 is SQIVND (reference sequence). Trimming took 2 bases from V and 5 from J, leaving 10 bases between them. The CDR3 covers 14 residues. Recovered status applied to Cohort 3 donors who had two consecutive negative PCRs. It also applied to those with clearance or with symptom resolution. This record belongs to a study of blood T cell repertoires in COVID-19. Study as a whole: Acute-phase and convalescent COVID-19 samples originated in the United States, Italy and Spain.

This clonotype was sampled from a man aged 50 to 59 who had recovered from COVID-19. Material for sequencing was PBMCs or T cells enriched from blood (not recorded which). The chain uses TRBV19 and TRBJ1-5; a possible D gene is TRBD1 (6 bases). In nucleotides, the CDR3 is TGTGCCAGTAGTATACGTCAGGGGTATCAGCCCCAGCATTTT. It codes for CASSIRQGYQPQHF.